Reported below is one T cell receptor beta chain. Its antigen is unidentified. This record belongs to a study of PD-1 blockade in classical Hodgkin lymphoma. Study information: Patients received nivolumab 3 mg/kg intravenously every 2 weeks.

Every patient was affected by relapse after autologous stem cell transplantation, while exposure to brentuximab vedotin was not uniform. TCRdb's table, derived via immunoSEQ multiplex PCR, lists solely in-frame clones and lacks some. The sample has nearly 55,000 clones, 81% seen once. Findings and caveats of the study: Individuals initiating nivolumab under 1 year after ASCT were excluded.

The sequence came from a human donor with classical Hodgkin lymphoma. This specimen was peripheral blood mononuclear cells (PBMCs), taken at baseline.

The CDR3 DNA follows: TGTGCCAGCAGCCCGGGACAGGGGGCGCAGGGCTATGGCTACACCTTC. Its protein is CASSPGQGAQGYGYTF. The chain is built from TRBV7-9 and TRBJ1-2; 12 bases are a match to TRBD1. This CDR3 is 16 amino acids long. CDR1 SEHNR and CDR2 FQNEAQ come from the germline V gene (reference sequence). V lost 5 bases, J lost 4 bases, and 8 bases stayed unmatched.